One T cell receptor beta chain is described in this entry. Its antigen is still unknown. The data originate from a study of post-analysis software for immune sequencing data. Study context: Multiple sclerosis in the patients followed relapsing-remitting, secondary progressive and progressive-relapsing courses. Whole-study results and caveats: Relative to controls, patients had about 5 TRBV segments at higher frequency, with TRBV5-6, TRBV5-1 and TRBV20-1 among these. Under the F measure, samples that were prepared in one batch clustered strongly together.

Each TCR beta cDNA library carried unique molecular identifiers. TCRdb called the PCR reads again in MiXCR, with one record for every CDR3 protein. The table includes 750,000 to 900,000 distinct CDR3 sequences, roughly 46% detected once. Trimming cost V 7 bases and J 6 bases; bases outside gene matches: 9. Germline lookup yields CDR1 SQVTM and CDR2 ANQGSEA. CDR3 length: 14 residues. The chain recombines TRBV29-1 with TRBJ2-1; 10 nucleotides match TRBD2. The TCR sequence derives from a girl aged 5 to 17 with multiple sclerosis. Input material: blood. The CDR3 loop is CSAPGTSVVNEQFF. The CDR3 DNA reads TGCAGCGCCCCCGGGACTAGCGTTGTCAATGAGCAGTTCTTC.